The 17 T cell receptor beta chains presented below share a single source sample, sequenced in a study of blood T cell repertoires in COVID-19. Generated by immunoSEQ multiplex PCR, the TCRdb table keeps only in-frame clones and is missing some. Altogether about 120,000 clones are present, roughly 82% being singletons, with the ten largest covering 9% to 14%. Material: peripheral blood. These receptors all come from a human donor in a cohort sampled during active COVID-19.

The genes are TRBV5-1 and TRBJ1-2; the match to TRBD1 covers 7 bases. Germline CDR1 is SGHRS and CDR2 is YFSETQ. The CDR3 loop spans 14 amino acids. Trimming took 0 bases from V and 7 from J; bases not matched to a gene: 6. The CDR3 here is CASSLGRQGTGYTF. In DNA form, the CDR3 reads TGCGCCAGCAGCTTGGGCCGACAGGGCACTGGCTACACCTTC.

The CDR3 region is CATSDPGGGSSTDTQYF. The DNA of the CDR3 is TGTGCCACCAGTGATCCGGGGGGGGGTTCTAGCACAGATACGCAGTATTTT. This chain uses TRBV24-1 with TRBJ2-3; 8 bases fit TRBD2. The CDR3 spans 17 residues. The germline gives CDR1 KGHDR, CDR2 SFDVKD. Losses at the gene ends were 3 bases for V and 0 bases for J; bases not matched to a gene: 7.

This chain uses TRBV5-6 with TRBJ2-6; TRBD1 agrees at 7 bases. Trimming cost V 4 bases and J 0 bases; bases outside gene matches: 4. The CDR3 is 16 residues long. Germline V lookup: CDR1 SGHDT, CDR2 YYEEEE. In DNA form, the CDR3 reads TGTGCCAGCAGCCTTGGGACAGACTCTGGGGCCAACGTCCTGACTTTC. Protein: CASSLGTDSGANVLTF.

This chain links TRBV15 with TRBJ1-5, with D possibly TRBD1 on 6 matching bases. V was trimmed by 0 bases and J by 0 bases, leaving 12 bases between them. Germline lookup yields CDR1 LNHNV and CDR2 YYDKDF (reference sequence). The CDR3 has 17 residues. The CDR3 DNA reads TGTGCCACCAGCAGAGATCATGGACAGCATAGCAATCAGCCCCAGCATTTT. Translated, it gives CATSRDHGQHSNQPQHF.

The CDR3 spells CASSYSGRPLDEQFF. The CDR3 nucleotides are TGTGCCAGCAGTTACTCTGGGAGACCTTTGGATGAGCAGTTCTTC. The chain carries TRBV6-6 and TRBJ2-1, with D possibly TRBD2 on 5 matching bases. Germline CDR1 is MNHNY and CDR2 is SVGAGI (reference sequence). The CDR3 has 15 residues. The V end lost 0 bases, the J end lost 8 bases, and 14 bases lay between the germline ends.

The gene calls are TRBV5-6 and TRBJ2-7; 7 bases are shared with TRBD2. The CDR3 is 13 amino acids. V gave up 1 base and J gave up 7 bases; unmatched junction bases: 5. The germline V gene encodes CDR1 SGHDT and CDR2 YYEEEE. CDR3 residues: CASSLSGVGEQYF. DNA for the CDR3: TGTGCCAGCAGCTTGAGCGGGGTCGGAGAGCAGTACTTC.

The chain links TRBV5-4 to TRBJ1-2; the D gene is possibly TRBD1 (6 bases). CDR1 is SGHNT and CDR2 is YYREEE in the germline V gene (reference sequence). This CDR3 comprises 13 residues. V lost 3 bases, J lost 3 bases, and 9 bases lay in between. CDR3 nucleotide sequence: TGTGCCAGCAGCTCCGGACAGTACTATGGCTACACCTTC. This codes for CASSSGQYYGYTF.

This clone occurred a few times. Distinct nucleotide sequences in the sample also encode this CDR3. V and J are TRBV14 and TRBJ1-1; 7 bases are shared with TRBD1. The CDR3 runs to 13 residues. Per germline, CDR1 SGHDN and CDR2 FVKESK. The V and J ends lost 4 bases and 4 bases, in that order; junction bases with no gene match: 3. The CDR3 DNA follows: TGTGCCAGCAGCCGACAGGGCGGCACTGAAGCTTTCTTT. Protein: CASSRQGGTEAFF.

This clone was seen a handful of times. The rearrangement uses TRBV11-2 and TRBJ2-7; D ambiguous. Per the germline V gene, CDR1 is SGHAT and CDR2 is FQNNGV. The CDR3 runs 12 residues. Trimming removed 1 base from V and 2 bases from J, with 3 bases in between. CDR3 nucleotide sequence: TGTGCCAGCAGCTTAGGTACCTACGAGCAGTACTTC. As protein: CASSLGTYEQYF.

The V and J genes are TRBV2 and TRBJ2-5; D is undetermined. V lost 4 bases, J lost 1 base, and 7 bases lay in between. The CDR3 contains 13 residues. Germline V gives CDR1 SNHLY, CDR2 FYNNEI. The CDR3 region is CASSGAAQETQYF. The DNA for the CDR3 is TGTGCCAGCAGTGGTGCGGCCCAAGAGACCCAGTACTTC. The full variable domain, in which reference TRBV2 and TRBJ2-5 provide the parts outside the CDR3, is EPEVTQTPSHQVTQMGQEVILRCVPISNHLYFYWYRQILGQKVEFLVSFYNNEISEKSEIFDDQFSVERPDGSNFTLKIRSTKLEDSAMYFCASSGAAQETQYFGPGTRLLVL.

The chain has TRBV7-9 and TRBJ2-5, with 10 bases lining up with TRBD1. Germline V gene data show CDR1 as SEHNR and CDR2 as FQNEAQ (reference sequence). The CDR3 is 14 residues long. The trim removed 5 bases at V and 4 bases at J, leaving 4 bases unmatched. CDR3 residues: CASSPWTGGETQYF. The CDR3 DNA reads as TGTGCCAGCAGCCCTTGGACAGGGGGAGAGACCCAGTACTTC.

The chain links TRBV6-1 to TRBJ2-5; 7 bases line up with TRBD1. The CDR3 has 18 amino acids. Germline CDR1 MNHNS, CDR2 SASEGT. V trimming: 0 bases; J trimming: 3 bases; junction bases outside the gene matches: 13. The chain's CDR3 is CASSEAPGWGQGEETQYF. CDR3 DNA sequence: TGTGCCAGCAGTGAAGCGCCGGGTTGGGGGCAGGGGGAAGAGACCCAGTACTTC.

This sequence joins TRBV6-5 and TRBJ2-3; 8 bases agree with TRBD2. Unmatched junction bases numbered 4, after V lost 8 bases and J lost 9 bases. This CDR3 region has 11 residues. Looked up from germline, CDR1 is MNHEY and CDR2 is SVGAGI. In DNA form, the CDR3 reads TGTGCCAGCCGCTCTAGCGGGACGCAGTATTTT. Encoded protein: CASRSSGTQYF.

The V call is TRBV12-3 or TRBV12-4, the J call TRBJ2-7, with 7 bases fitting TRBD1. This CDR3 has 12 residues. The J segment lost 3 bases and the V segment lost 8 bases, leaving 4 bases of the junction unmatched. The CDR3 nucleotides read TGTGCCAGCTCGACAGGGTACTACGAGCAGTACTTC. Its translation is CASSTGYYEQYF.

This CDR3 is CASSLQETQYF. The CDR3 nucleotides are TGCGCCAGCAGCCTCCAAGAGACCCAGTACTTC. The rearrangement uses TRBV5-1 and TRBJ2-5; D is unclear. V was pared by 4 bases and J by 1 base, with 2 bases between. The CDR3 has 11 residues. Looked up from germline, CDR1 is SGHRS and CDR2 is YFSETQ. Based on the CDR3 plus reference TRBV5-1 and TRBJ2-5, the full variable domain is KAGVTQTPRYLIKTRGQQVTLSCSPISGHRSVSWYQQTPGQGLQFLFEYFSETQRNKGNFPGRFSGRQFSNSRSEMNVSTLELGDSALYLCASSLQETQYFGPGTRLLVL.

The genes are TRBV5-1 and TRBJ2-3, with D tentatively TRBD2 (5 bases). CDR3 length: 16 amino acids. Germline loops: CDR1 SGHRS, CDR2 YFSETQ. V lost 0 bases and J 5 bases, leaving 16 bases between the germline ends. The CDR3 DNA sequence: TGCGCCAGCAGCTTGGGGCTAGCCCTGGCAGGAGATACGCAGTATTTT. This sequence encodes CASSLGLALAGDTQYF.

V usage is TRBV19 and J usage is TRBJ2-7; 9 bases are shared with TRBD1. The CDR3 is 16 amino acids. Germline V gene data show CDR1 as LNHDA and CDR2 as SQIVND (reference sequence). Trimming took 5 bases from V and 4 from J; bases not matched to a gene: 12. The CDR3 protein is CASSGKGTGSPYEQYF. CDR3 sequence (DNA): TGTGCCAGTAGTGGGAAGGGGACAGGGTCGCCTTACGAGCAGTACTTC.